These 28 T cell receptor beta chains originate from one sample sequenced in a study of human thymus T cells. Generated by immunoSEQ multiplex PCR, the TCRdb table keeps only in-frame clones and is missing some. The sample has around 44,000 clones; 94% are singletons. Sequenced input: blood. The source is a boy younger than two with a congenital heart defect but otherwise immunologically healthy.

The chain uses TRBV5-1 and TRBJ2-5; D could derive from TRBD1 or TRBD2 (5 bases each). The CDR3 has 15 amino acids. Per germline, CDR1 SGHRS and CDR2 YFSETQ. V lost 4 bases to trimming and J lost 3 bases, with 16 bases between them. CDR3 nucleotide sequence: TGCGCCAGCAGCGGTTCTGGGACGACCGAAGAGACCCAGTACTTC. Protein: CASSGSGTTEETQYF.

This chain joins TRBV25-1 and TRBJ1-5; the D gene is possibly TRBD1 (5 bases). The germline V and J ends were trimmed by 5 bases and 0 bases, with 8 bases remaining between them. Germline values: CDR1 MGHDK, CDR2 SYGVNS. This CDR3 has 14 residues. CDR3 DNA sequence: TGTGCCAGCAGTACAGGACATAGCAATCAGCCCCAGCATTTT. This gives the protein CASSTGHSNQPQHF.

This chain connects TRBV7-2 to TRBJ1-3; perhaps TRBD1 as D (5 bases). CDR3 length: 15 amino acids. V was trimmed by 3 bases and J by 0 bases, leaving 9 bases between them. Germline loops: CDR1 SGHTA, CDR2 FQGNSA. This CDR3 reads CASSLIRGSGNTIYF. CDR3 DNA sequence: TGTGCCAGCAGCTTGATAAGGGGCTCTGGAAACACCATATATTTT.

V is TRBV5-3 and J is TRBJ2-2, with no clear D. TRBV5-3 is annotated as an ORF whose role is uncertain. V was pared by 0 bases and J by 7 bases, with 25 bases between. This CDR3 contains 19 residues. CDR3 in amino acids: CARSLAFNLDILPNGELFF. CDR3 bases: TGTGCCAGAAGCTTGGCATTTAATTTAGACATCCTCCCAAACGGGGAGCTGTTTTTT.

CDR3 coding DNA: TGTGCCAGCAGCCCACGCCGGGACAGGGGGCAAGAGACCCAGTACTTC. It translates to CASSPRRDRGQETQYF. The chain couples TRBV7-6 to TRBJ2-5; 11 positions match TRBD1. With 5 bases clipped from V and 2 bases from J, the junction kept 7 bases outside the gene matches. This CDR3 is 16 amino acids long. Per the germline V gene, CDR1 is SGHVS and CDR2 is FNYEAQ. The full variable domain, rest sourced from reference TRBV7-6 and TRBJ2-5, is GAGVSQSPRYKVTKRGQDVALRCDPISGHVSLYWYRQALGQGPEFLTYFNYEAQQDKSGLPNDRFSAERPEGSISTLTIQRTEQRDSAMYRCASSPRRDRGQETQYFGPGTRLLVL.

DNA for the CDR3: TGTGCCAGCAGCGCAGCGGACAGGGACCCCACAGATACGCAGTATTTT. Translation: CASSAADRDPTDTQYF. This sequence joins TRBV7-9 and TRBJ2-3; 8 bases align to TRBD1. This CDR3 region has 16 residues. Unmatched junction bases numbered 9, after V lost 5 bases and J lost 2 bases. CDR1 is SEHNR and CDR2 is FQNEAQ in the germline V gene (reference sequence).

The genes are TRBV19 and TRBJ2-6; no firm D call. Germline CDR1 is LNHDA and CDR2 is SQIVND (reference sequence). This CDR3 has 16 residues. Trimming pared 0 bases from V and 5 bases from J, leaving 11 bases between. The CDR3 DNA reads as TGTGCCAGTAGTATAGATCGCAGGTCGAGGGCCAACGTCCTGACTTTC. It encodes CASSIDRRSRANVLTF.

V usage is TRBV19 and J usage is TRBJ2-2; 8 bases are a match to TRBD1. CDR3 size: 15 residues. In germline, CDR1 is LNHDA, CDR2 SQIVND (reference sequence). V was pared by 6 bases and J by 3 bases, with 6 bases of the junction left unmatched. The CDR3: CASRTGASDTGELFF. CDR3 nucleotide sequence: TGTGCCAGTAGGACAGGGGCTTCGGACACCGGGGAGCTGTTTTTT.

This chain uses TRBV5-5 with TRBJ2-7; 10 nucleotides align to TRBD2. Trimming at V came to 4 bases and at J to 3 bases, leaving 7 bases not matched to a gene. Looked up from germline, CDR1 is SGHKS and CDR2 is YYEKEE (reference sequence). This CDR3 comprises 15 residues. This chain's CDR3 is CASSPGPSGGYEQYF. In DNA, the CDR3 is TGTGCCAGCAGCCCAGGACCTAGCGGGGGCTACGAGCAGTACTTC.

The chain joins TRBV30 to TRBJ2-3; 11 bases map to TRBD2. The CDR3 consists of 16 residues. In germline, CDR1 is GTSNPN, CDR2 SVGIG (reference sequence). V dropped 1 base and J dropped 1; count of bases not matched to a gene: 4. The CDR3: CAWSGPTSGGTDTQYF. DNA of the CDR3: TGTGCCTGGAGTGGCCCGACTAGCGGGGGCACAGATACGCAGTATTTT.

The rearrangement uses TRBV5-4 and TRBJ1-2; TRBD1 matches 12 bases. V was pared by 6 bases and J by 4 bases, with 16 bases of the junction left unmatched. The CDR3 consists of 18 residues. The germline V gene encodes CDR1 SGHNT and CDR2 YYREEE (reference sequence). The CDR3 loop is CASTLGGGQGAQGYGYTF. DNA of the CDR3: TGTGCCAGCACTCTTGGGGGGGGACAGGGGGCCCAAGGCTATGGCTACACCTTC.

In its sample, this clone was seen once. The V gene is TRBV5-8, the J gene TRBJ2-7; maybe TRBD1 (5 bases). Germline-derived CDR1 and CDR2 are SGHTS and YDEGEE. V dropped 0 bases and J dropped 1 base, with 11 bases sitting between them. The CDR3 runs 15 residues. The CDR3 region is CASSLGWQGSYEQYF. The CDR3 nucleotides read TGTGCCAGCAGCTTGGGGTGGCAGGGATCCTACGAGCAGTACTTC.

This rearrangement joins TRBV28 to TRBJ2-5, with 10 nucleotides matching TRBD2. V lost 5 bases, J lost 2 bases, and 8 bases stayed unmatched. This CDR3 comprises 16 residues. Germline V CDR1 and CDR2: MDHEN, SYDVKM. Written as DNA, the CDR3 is TGTGCCAGCAGTGACTCACTAGCGGGGTATCAAGAGACCCAGTACTTC. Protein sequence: CASSDSLAGYQETQYF.

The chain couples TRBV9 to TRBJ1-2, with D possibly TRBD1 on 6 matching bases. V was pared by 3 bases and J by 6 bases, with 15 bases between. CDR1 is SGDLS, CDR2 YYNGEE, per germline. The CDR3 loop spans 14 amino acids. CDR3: CASSASYPGDGYTF. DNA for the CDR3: TGTGCCAGCAGCGCATCCTACCCAGGGGATGGCTACACCTTC.

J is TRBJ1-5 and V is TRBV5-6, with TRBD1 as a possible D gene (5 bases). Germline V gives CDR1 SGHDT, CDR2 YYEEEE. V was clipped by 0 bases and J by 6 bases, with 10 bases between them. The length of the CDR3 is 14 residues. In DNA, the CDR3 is TGTGCCAGCAGCTTGGGAGGGGAGGGTCAGCCCCAGCATTTT. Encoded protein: CASSLGGEGQPQHF. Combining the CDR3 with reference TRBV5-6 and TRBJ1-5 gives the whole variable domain DAGVTQSPTHLIKTRGQQVTLRCSPKSGHDTVSWYQQALGQGPQFIFQYYEEEERQRGNFPDRFSGHQFPNYSSELNVNALLLGDSALYLCASSLGGEGQPQHFGDGTRLSIL.

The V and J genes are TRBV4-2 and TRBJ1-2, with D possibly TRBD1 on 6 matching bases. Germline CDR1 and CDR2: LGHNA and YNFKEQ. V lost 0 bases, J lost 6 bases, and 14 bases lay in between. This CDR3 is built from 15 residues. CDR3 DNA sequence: TGTGCCAGCAGCCAAGATCATGAGGGGGGGAATGGCTACACCTTC. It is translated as CASSQDHEGGNGYTF.

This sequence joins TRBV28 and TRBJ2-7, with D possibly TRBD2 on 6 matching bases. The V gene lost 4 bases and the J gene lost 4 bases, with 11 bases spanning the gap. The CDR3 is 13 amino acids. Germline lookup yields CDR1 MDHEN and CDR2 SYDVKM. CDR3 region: CASSSGTPYEQYF. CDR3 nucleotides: TGTGCCAGCAGTTCCGGGACTCCGTACGAGCAGTACTTC.

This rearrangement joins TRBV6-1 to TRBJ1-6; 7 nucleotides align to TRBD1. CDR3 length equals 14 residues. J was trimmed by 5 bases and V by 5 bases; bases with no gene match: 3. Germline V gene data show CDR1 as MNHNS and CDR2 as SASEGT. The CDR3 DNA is TGTGCCAGCAGTAAGACAGGGAATAATTCACCCCTCCACTTT. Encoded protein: CASSKTGNNSPLHF.

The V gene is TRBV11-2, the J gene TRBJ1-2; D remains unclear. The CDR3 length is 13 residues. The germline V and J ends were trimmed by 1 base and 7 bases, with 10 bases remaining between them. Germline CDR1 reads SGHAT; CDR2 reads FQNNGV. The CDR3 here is CASSLVGGFGYTF. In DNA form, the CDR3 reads TGTGCCAGCAGCTTAGTCGGTGGGTTTGGCTACACCTTC.

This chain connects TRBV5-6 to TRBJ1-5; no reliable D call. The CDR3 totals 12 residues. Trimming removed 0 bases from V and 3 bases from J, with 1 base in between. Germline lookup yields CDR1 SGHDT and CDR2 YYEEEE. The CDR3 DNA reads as TGTGCCAGCAGCTTGGCCAATCAGCCCCAGCATTTT. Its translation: CASSLANQPQHF.

Written as DNA, the CDR3 is TGTGCCAGCAGGGACAGGACTGGAAACACCATATATTTT. It is translated as CASRDRTGNTIYF. The chain is built from TRBV6-1 and TRBJ1-3, with TRBD1 matching over 7 bases. The germline V gene encodes CDR1 MNHNS and CDR2 SASEGT. The CDR3 consists of 13 residues. With V trimmed by 6 bases and J by 2 bases, 1 base remained unmatched.

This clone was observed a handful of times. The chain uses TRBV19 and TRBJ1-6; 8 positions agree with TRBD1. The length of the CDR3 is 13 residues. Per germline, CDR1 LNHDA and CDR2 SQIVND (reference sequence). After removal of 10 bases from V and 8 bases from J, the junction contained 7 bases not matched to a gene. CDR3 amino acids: CAIQGAPDSPLHF. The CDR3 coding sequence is TGTGCCATCCAGGGGGCGCCGGATTCACCCCTCCACTTT. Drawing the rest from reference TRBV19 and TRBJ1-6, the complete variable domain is DGGITQSPKYLFRKEGQNVTLSCEQNLNHDAMYWYRQDPGQGLRLIYYSQIVNDFQKGDIAEGYSVSREKKESFPLTVTSAQKNPTAFYLCAIQGAPDSPLHFGNGTRLTVT.

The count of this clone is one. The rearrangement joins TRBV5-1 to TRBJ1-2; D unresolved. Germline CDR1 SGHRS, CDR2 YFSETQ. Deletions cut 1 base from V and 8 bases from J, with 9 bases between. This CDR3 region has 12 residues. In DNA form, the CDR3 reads TGCGCCAGCAGCTTGTGGGAGGACGGCTACACCTTC. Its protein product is CASSLWEDGYTF. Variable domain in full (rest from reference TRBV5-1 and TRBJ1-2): KAGVTQTPRYLIKTRGQQVTLSCSPISGHRSVSWYQQTPGQGLQFLFEYFSETQRNKGNFPGRFSGRQFSNSRSEMNVSTLELGDSALYLCASSLWEDGYTFGSGTRLTVV.

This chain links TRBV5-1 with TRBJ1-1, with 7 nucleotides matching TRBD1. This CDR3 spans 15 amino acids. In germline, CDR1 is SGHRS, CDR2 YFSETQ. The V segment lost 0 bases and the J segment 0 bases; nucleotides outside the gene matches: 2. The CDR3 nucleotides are TGCGCCAGCAGCTTGGAAGGGGGCGTGAACACTGAAGCTTTCTTT. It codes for CASSLEGGVNTEAFF.

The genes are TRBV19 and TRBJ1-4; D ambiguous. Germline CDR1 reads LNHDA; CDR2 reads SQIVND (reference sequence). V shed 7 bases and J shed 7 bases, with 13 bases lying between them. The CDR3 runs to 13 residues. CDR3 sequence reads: CASKDFWGEKLFF. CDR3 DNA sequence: TGTGCCAGTAAGGATTTCTGGGGTGAAAAACTGTTTTTT.

CDR3 sequence: CASSLDGSGGKGTDTQYF. The CDR3 region has the DNA TGTGCCAGCAGCTTGGATGGTAGCGGGGGAAAAGGCACAGATACGCAGTATTTT. The chain is built from TRBV5-6 and TRBJ2-3, with 9 nucleotides matching TRBD2. V shed 0 bases and J 1 base; nucleotides not matched to a gene: 9. Germline loops: CDR1 SGHDT, CDR2 YYEEEE. The CDR3 spans 18 residues.

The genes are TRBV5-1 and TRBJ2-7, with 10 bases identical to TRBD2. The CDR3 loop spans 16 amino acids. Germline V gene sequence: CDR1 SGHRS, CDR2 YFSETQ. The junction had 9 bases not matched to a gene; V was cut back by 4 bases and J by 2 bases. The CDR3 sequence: CASSPIERGGPYEQYF. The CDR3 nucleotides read TGCGCCAGCAGCCCGATCGAGCGGGGGGGCCCCTACGAGCAGTACTTC.

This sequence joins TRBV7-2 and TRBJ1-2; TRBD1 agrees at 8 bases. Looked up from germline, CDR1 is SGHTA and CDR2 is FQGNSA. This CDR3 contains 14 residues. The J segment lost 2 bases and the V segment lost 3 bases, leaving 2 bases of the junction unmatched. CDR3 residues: CASSLTGENYGYTF. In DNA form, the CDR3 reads TGTGCCAGCAGCTTGACAGGGGAAAACTATGGCTACACCTTC.